These T cell receptor beta chains were read from a single sample in a study of CD8+ T cells in alopecia areata. Profiling relied on immunoSEQ multiplex PCR, and the TCRdb table lists in-frame clones only, not all of them. The sample records around 120,000 clones, around 56% being singletons. This specimen was CD4+ T cells sorted from blood, taken at week 4, from a patient treated with tofacitinib. The receptors stem from a human donor with alopecia areata. The CDR3 runs from the conserved cysteine through the conserved F or W. The D gene is left open where the match is weak. The size entry is marked missing in some rows and otherwise reads once, few, many or a size class.

V,J,size,D,CDR3,DNA
TRBV29-1,TRBJ2-2,few,-,CSALQGNTGELFF,TGCAGCGCTCTACAGGGGAACACCGGGGAGCTGTTTTTT
TRBV7-9,TRBJ1-2,-,TRBD1,CASSSGTTGSGYTF,TGTGCCAGCAGCTCCGGAACGACAGGGAGCGGCTACACCTTC
TRBV7-9,TRBJ2-3,-,-,CASSSVAQYF,TGTGCCAGCAGCTCGGTAGCGCAGTATTTT
TRBV5-1,TRBJ1-5,-,-,CASSLSDSRNQPQHF,TGCGCCAGCAGCTTGTCGGACAGCAGAAATCAGCCCCAGCATTTT
TRBV25-1,TRBJ1-2,-,-,CASSTQGLRGYTF,TGTGCCAGCAGTACCCAGGGACTTAGGGGCTACACCTTC
TRBV5-8,TRBJ2-7,-,TRBD1,CASSLAWTGYYEQYF,TGTGCCAGCAGCTTGGCCTGGACAGGGTACTACGAGCAGTACTTC
TRBV30,TRBJ1-4,-,-,CAWSVRRINEKLFF,TGTGCCTGGAGTGTACGGCGGATTAATGAAAAACTGTTTTTT
TRBV30,TRBJ1-1,-,-,CAMESSEAFF,TGTGCCATGGAGTCATCTGAAGCTTTCTTT
TRBV7-9,TRBJ2-2,-,-,CASSLEATGELFF,TGTGCCAGCAGCTTAGAAGCCACCGGGGAGCTGTTTTTT
TRBV30,TRBJ2-2,few,-,CAWSSEKLFF,TGTGCCTGGAGTTCGGAGAAGCTGTTTTTT
TRBV9,TRBJ2-3,-,-,CASSVGGPDTQYF,TGTGCCAGCAGCGTAGGAGGGCCAGATACGCAGTATTTT
TRBV29-1,TRBJ2-3,-,TRBD2,CSVDGLAGEDTQYF,TGCAGCGTTGACGGCCTAGCGGGAGAAGATACGCAGTATTTT
TRBV9,TRBJ1-6,-,-,CASSYQGGNSPLHF,TGTGCCAGCAGCTATCAGGGAGGTAATTCACCCCTCCACTTT
TRBV6-6,TRBJ2-7,-,-,CASSRGTAYEQYF,TGTGCCAGCAGCCGCGGGACAGCCTACGAGCAGTACTTC
TRBV5-1,TRBJ2-2,-,-,CASSLDGSHTGELFF,TGCGCCAGCAGCTTGGACGGGAGCCATACCGGGGAGCTGTTTTTT
TRBV6-1,TRBJ2-3,-,-,CASSEGNTQYF,TGTGCCAGCAGTGAGGGAAATACGCAGTATTTT
TRBV4-1,TRBJ2-6,-,-,CASSQLGRLPGANVLTF,TGCGCCAGCAGCCAATTGGGCCGGCTCCCCGGGGCCAACGTCCTGACTTTC
TRBV29-1,TRBJ1-2,-,-,CSVEDGNYGYTF,TGCAGCGTTGAAGACGGCAACTATGGCTACACCTTC
TRBV11-2,TRBJ1-6,-,-,CASSLDTRGNSPLHF,TGTGCCAGCAGCTTAGATACGAGGGGAAATTCACCCCTCCACTTT
TRBV25-1,TRBJ2-2,-,TRBD1,CASKGTGNTGELFF,TGTGCCAGCAAGGGGACAGGGAACACCGGGGAGCTGTTTTTT
TRBV9,TRBJ1-4,-,-,CASSVAEPNEKLFF,TGTGCCAGCAGCGTCGCCGAGCCTAATGAAAAACTGTTTTTT
TRBV11-3,TRBJ2-7,few,TRBD1,CASSLGGDRASEQYF,TGTGCCAGCAGCTTAGGCGGGGACAGGGCTTCCGAGCAGTACTTC
TRBV11-2,TRBJ2-2,few,-,CASSLTGSNTGELFF,TGTGCCAGCAGCTTGACAGGTTCGAACACCGGGGAGCTGTTTTTT
TRBV2,TRBJ2-6,-,-,CASSEALTAGANVLTF,TGTGCCAGCAGTGAAGCGCTTACAGCTGGGGCCAACGTCCTGACTTTC
TRBV30,TRBJ1-4,-,TRBD1,CAWSPKTGGGEKLFF,TGTGCCTGGAGTCCAAAGACAGGGGGAGGTGAAAAACTGTTTTTT
TRBV9,TRBJ2-1,-,TRBD2,CASSFVPGGPAEQFF,TGTGCCAGCAGCTTTGTCCCGGGGGGGCCGGCTGAGCAGTTCTTC
TRBV6-1,TRBJ2-5,few,-,CASSEVDAIQETQYF,TGTGCCAGCAGTGAAGTTGACGCCATTCAAGAGACCCAGTACTTC
TRBV30,TRBJ1-2,-,-,CAWSAGFGRGYTF,TGTGCCTGGAGCGCAGGGTTTGGGAGGGGCTACACCTTC
TRBV30,TRBJ1-5,-,-,CAWSSILPGNQPQHF,TGTGCCTGGAGTTCTATCCTGCCCGGCAATCAGCCCCAGCATTTT
TRBV18,TRBJ2-1,-,-,CASSPGGGEQFF,TGTGCCAGCTCTCCAGGGGGAGGTGAGCAGTTCTTC
TRBV5-1,TRBJ1-5,few,TRBD1,CASSLETGGQPQHF,TGCGCCAGCAGCTTGGAGACAGGGGGTCAGCCCCAGCATTTT
TRBV29-1,TRBJ2-1,few,-,CSGRYNEQFF,TGCAGCGGCAGATACAATGAGCAGTTCTTC
TRBV23-1,TRBJ2-7,-,-,CASSPLTGEPYEQYF,TGCGCCAGCAGTCCCCTGACTGGAGAGCCCTACGAGCAGTACTTC
TRBV15,TRBJ2-5,-,TRBD2,CATSNGLAEETQYF,TGTGCCACCAGCAACGGACTAGCAGAAGAGACCCAGTACTTC
TRBV7-9,TRBJ1-1,few,-,CASSLQLDTEAFF,TGTGCCAGCAGCTTACAGCTAGACACTGAAGCTTTCTTT
TRBV6-6,TRBJ1-1,-,-,CASSLHSTEAFF,TGTGCCAGCAGCCTGCATAGCACTGAAGCTTTCTTT
TRBV1,TRBJ2-6,-,-,CTSSAWGRGRTGANVLTF,TGCACCAGCAGCGCCTGGGGCAGGGGTAGGACTGGGGCCAACGTCCTGACTTTC
TRBV30,TRBJ1-2,-,-,CAWRGLGGNYGYTF,TGTGCCTGGAGAGGGTTAGGAGGGAACTATGGCTACACCTTC
TRBV18,TRBJ2-7,once,-,CASSQSSYEQYF,TGTGCCAGCTCTCAAAGCTCCTACGAGCAGTACTTC
TRBV30,TRBJ2-1,-,TRBD2,CAWTSGGSSYNEQFF,TGTGCCTGGACTAGCGGGGGGAGCTCCTACAATGAGCAGTTCTTC
TRBV18,TRBJ2-7,-,-,CASSPKQAGEQYF,TGTGCCAGCTCACCTAAACAGGCGGGGGAGCAGTACTTC
TRBV25-1,TRBJ2-5,-,TRBD2,CASRIAGGQETQYF,TGTGCCAGCAGAATAGCGGGAGGGCAAGAGACCCAGTACTTC
TRBV30,TRBJ1-1,once,-,CAWSTQDDTEAFF,TGTGCCTGGAGTACCCAGGATGACACTGAAGCTTTCTTT
TRBV6-5,TRBJ2-7,few,-,CASSSLGEQYF,TGTGCCAGCAGTTCCCTGGGGGAGCAGTACTTC
TRBV10-3,TRBJ1-1,-,-,CAISGPMNTEAFF,TGTGCCATCAGTGGGCCGATGAACACTGAAGCTTTCTTT
TRBV5-1,TRBJ2-5,-,-,CASSSTLGPEETQYF,TGCGCCAGCAGCTCCACACTAGGACCCGAAGAGACCCAGTACTTC
TRBV30,TRBJ2-7,-,-,CAWRDFAGKSYEQYF,TGTGCCTGGAGGGACTTTGCAGGGAAATCCTACGAGCAGTACTTC
TRBV4-1,TRBJ1-6,-,-,CASTALIYNSPLHF,TGCGCCAGCACGGCCTTAATTTATAATTCACCCCTCCACTTT
TRBV6-6,TRBJ1-4,few,-,CASSGNEKLFF,TGTGCCAGCAGTGGGAATGAAAAACTGTTTTTT
TRBV19,TRBJ1-2,-,-,CASSSDRPYGYTF,TGTGCCAGTAGTAGCGACAGACCCTATGGCTACACCTTC
TRBV5-1,TRBJ2-5,few,-,CASSLGLQKGETQYF,TGCGCCAGCAGCTTGGGTCTCCAGAAAGGAGAGACCCAGTACTTC